This TCR beta chain was recorded in a study of blood T cell repertoires in COVID-19 (dated by TCRdb to between 2020 and 2021). Regarding the complete study: Collaborator samples came from the United States, Italy and Spain and covered acute and convalescent phases of COVID-19. The material from the prospective study consisted of cDNA or gDNA derived from T cells, B-cell-depleted T cells, or PBMCs. Deeply sampled blood TCRbeta repertoires from subjects exposed to, actively infected with, or recovered from COVID-19 were included in the dataset. The repertoires were released in a freely available public database intended as a resource for research on the immune response to SARS-CoV-2. Samples came from the ongoing ImmuneRACE study (first 160 participants) plus 1,254 subjects from 6 global collaborators. Sample metadata almost always included a de-identified subject ID, COVID-19 status, age in years and sex. Where available, HLA class I and class II types were obtained from metadata supplied by the sample provider rather than from assay-based typing. Overall results and qualifications from the work: Clinical and demographic metadata were provided uncurated, with the amount varying by source and participant.

TCRbeta CDR3 regions were amplified from genomic DNA by means of the immunoSEQ Assay, a bias-controlled multiplex PCR. Under the source paper's analysis protocol: Nucleated cell counts per sample were estimated from amplification of reference gene primers within the assay. To quantify the absolute abundance of each unique TCRbeta CDR3 rearrangement, sequence reads were collapsed and filtered. For each sample, productive Simpson clonality was calculated as the square root of Simpson's diversity index over productive rearrangements. Sourced from immuneACCESS, this table was stored by TCRdb with only in-frame sequences that have V and J called. A share of the clones is absent; for the studies checked, an unresolved V gene accounts for under half, and the remainder has no known explanation. D and trimming were read from the DNA, whereas the V and J calls and clone size are those reported in that table. The sample yields roughly 700,000 clones; 70% to 90% were counted once. About 0.26% of the sample is held by the ten biggest clonotypes.

Concerning this clone itself: The clone's antigen remains unknown. There are no base qualities to consult, and no much larger clone falls within one base.

Whole blood was collected in K2EDTA tubes by collaborating institutions according to the institutions' own protocols. For TCRbeta analysis, collaborator samples were shipped as frozen whole blood, as isolated PBMCs, or as DNA extracted from either sample type. The germline V gene (reference sequence) sets CDR1 to SEHNR and CDR2 to FQNEAQ. Measured from the cysteine to the phenylalanine, the CDR3 is 14 residues long. The DNA shown is the 42-base CDR3, in frame from base 1. At the junction V is shortened by 6 bases and J by 4 bases; bases outside the gene matches: 8. The sequence joins TRBV7-9 to TRBJ2-5, with 7 central nucleotides matching TRBD1. The receptor was derived from a woman in her late teens or twenties with acute or convalescent COVID-19. Sequencing used peripheral blood. The encoded CDR3 is CASRYMGQTETQYF. Read as DNA, the sequence is TGTGCCAGCAGATATATGGGACAGACAGAGACCCAGTACTTC. The CDR3 plus the reference TRBV7-9 and TRBJ2-5 genes for the other parts give the full variable domain: DTGVSQNPRHKITKRGQNVTFRCDPISEHNRLYWYRQTLGQGPEFLTYFQNEAQLEKSRLLSDRFSAERPKGSFSTLEIQRTEQGDSAMYLCASRYMGQTETQYFGPGTRLLVL.